Below, 24 T cell receptor beta chains from the same sample are listed, as sequenced in a study of tumor and adjacent non-tumor tissue in lung cancer. TCRbeta libraries were built with three rounds of nested PCR, modified from ARM-PCR. TCRdb re-derived calls from the multiplex PCR reads in MiXCR, one entry per CDR3 protein. The sample has more than 55,000 distinct CDR3 sequences, around two thirds seen once. No cell sorting was done before RNA was extracted from the tissue. Distant lung tissue was collected more than 3 cm away from the tumor edge. Source material: distant non-tumor lung tissue. The receptors were gathered from an older man with non-small cell lung cancer.

Comments on this clonotype: In this CDR3 the conserved last residue, phenylalanine or tryptophan, is missing, so a read error is likely. The rearrangement uses TRBV11-2 and TRBJ2-5; 7 nucleotides match TRBD2. Germline values: CDR1 SGHAT, CDR2 FQNNGV. V was pared by 5 bases and J by 7 bases, with 13 bases of the junction left unmatched. This CDR3 has 15 amino acids. The CDR3 DNA is TGTGCCAGCAGCATAAGCCGGGGGGATTTAATGACCCAGTACATC. Translating it yields CASSISRGDLMTQYI.

This clonotype has only a few counts. The CDR3 bases are TGCGCCAGCAACATCGGACAGGGGGCCCCGCGGCAGTACTTC. This encodes CASNIGQGAPRQYF. The chain has TRBV5-1 and TRBJ2-7; 11 nucleotides line up with TRBD1. Losses at the gene ends were 6 bases for V and 9 bases for J; bases not matched to a gene: 11. Per germline, CDR1 SGHRS and CDR2 YFSETQ. The CDR3 spans 14 residues.

Concerning this clonotype itself: A junction boundary mismatches the germline segment, possibly from a read error. This chain links TRBV11-3 with TRBJ2-4; tentatively, D is TRBD1 (5 bases). This CDR3 is 16 amino acids long. Germline-derived CDR1 and CDR2 are SGHNT and YENEEA. The CDR3 loop reads CASSMNRRNSKNVQYF. CDR3 sequence (DNA): TGTGCCAGCAGCATGAACAGGCGTAATTCCAAAAACGTTCAGTACTTC.

Notes on this clonotype: The conserved closing phenylalanine or tryptophan is absent in this CDR3, likely reflecting a read error. It is unclear where the CDR3 begins or ends on the DNA, so no DNA is shown, and the CDR3 is as TCRdb lists it. CDR3 residues: CASSLEKYGRSSYNSPIHL. The chain carries TRBV11-2 and TRBJ1-6. A total of 19 residues make up the CDR3, ends included. In germline, CDR1 is SGHAT, CDR2 FQNNGV.

This clonotype showed up just once. Just one base apart from a much larger clone, this may be a read error. The chain employs TRBV10-3 and TRBJ2-5; D gene uncertain. CDR3 length equals 13 residues. Trimming cost V 7 bases and J 2 bases, with 11 bases left between them. CDR1 is ENHRY and CDR2 is SYGVKD in the germline V gene. Here the CDR3 DNA reads TGTGCCATCAAACATGGAACACAAGAGACCCAGTACTTC. Protein sequence: CAIKHGTQETQYF.

About this clonotype itself: A much larger clonotype is one base distant, so this may be a read error. V gene TRBV7-8 combines with J gene TRBJ2-1, with a tentative D call TRBD1 (6 bases). The CDR3 is 12 amino acids. The germline V gene encodes CDR1 SGHVS and CDR2 FQNEAQ. For the CDR3, the DNA is TGTGTCAGCAGCTTAGCGAGGGGGGAGCAGTTCTTC. This sequence encodes CVSSLARGEQFF.

A remark on this clonotype: A read error may account for a junction end that differs from germline. The chain recombines TRBV5-4 with TRBJ2-2; D might be TRBD2 (5 bases). This CDR3 spans 14 amino acids. From germline, CDR1 is SGHNT and CDR2 YYREEE (reference sequence). CDR3 sequence (DNA): TGTGCCAGCAGCTCAGCCACCCAGTCCTGGGAGCTGTTGTTT. It codes for CASSSATQSWELLF.

In regard to this clonotype: This CDR3 fails to terminate in the conserved phenylalanine or tryptophan, so it likely reflects a read error. V usage is TRBV30 and J usage is TRBJ1-1; the D is unclear. CDR1 is GTSNPN and CDR2 is SVGIG in the germline V gene (reference sequence). The V gene lost 0 bases and the J gene lost 0 bases, with 5 bases spanning the gap. The CDR3 has 13 residues. Written as DNA, the CDR3 is TGTGCCTGGAGTGTGGCATTGAACACTGAAGCTTTCTGT. It codes for CAWSVALNTEAFC.

This clonotype was picked up a small number of times. A much larger clone differs from this one at a single base, so this may be a read error. The chain uses TRBV29-1 and TRBJ2-5; perhaps TRBD1 as D (6 bases). The CDR3 is made up of 15 amino acids. Germline V CDR1 and CDR2: SQVTM, ANQGSEA. CDR3 sequence: CGVEDFQGRLETQYF. CDR3 nucleotides: TGCGGCGTTGAAGATTTCCAGGGGCGCTTAGAGACCCAGTACTTC.

Worth noting for this clonotype: A much bigger clone sits one base away, suggesting this may be a read error. The chain carries TRBV6-1 and TRBJ2-1; 11 bases fit TRBD2. CDR1 MNHNS and CDR2 SASEGT come from the germline V gene. CDR3 length equals 14 residues. CDR3 loop: CASRLAGDLHEQLF. CDR3 in DNA: TGTGCCAGCAGACTAGCGGGGGATTTGCATGAGCAGCTCTTC.

In this sample, this clonotype turned up a few times. An end of the junction does not agree with germline; a read error may underlie this. This chain uses TRBV4-1 with TRBJ1-6, with unresolved D. Germline V CDR1 and CDR2: MGHRA, YSYEKL. The CDR3 totals 18 residues. The CDR3 region is CASSQVVGQSSYNPPLHF. DNA of the CDR3: TGCGCCAGCAGCCAAGTGGTCGGCCAGAGTTCCTATAATCCACCCCTCCACTTT.

The chain recombines TRBV12-3 or TRBV12-4 with TRBJ2-3; weak D call: TRBD2 (6 bases). The CDR3 is made up of 13 amino acids. CDR3 sequence (DNA): TGTGCAAGCCTCCGGGGGAGTAGAGATACGCAGTATTTT. The encoded protein is CASLRGSRDTQYF.

Of note for this clonotype: This may be a read error, as it is one base from a much larger clone. The J gene is TRBJ2-3, the V gene TRBV5-6; D gene unclear. Germline V gives CDR1 SGHDT, CDR2 YYEEEE. The CDR3 has 13 residues. Here the CDR3 reads CASSYQSTDMQYF. In nucleotides, the CDR3 is TGTGCCAGCAGCTATCAGAGCACAGATATGCAGTATTTT.

Comment on this clonotype: A much larger clone lies a single base off, so this may be a read error. The V gene is TRBV12-3 or TRBV12-4, the J gene TRBJ1-6; weak D call: TRBD1 (6 bases). The length of the CDR3 is 15 residues. Here the CDR3 DNA reads TGTGCCAGCAGCTTAGTATCGCGGGGGCTATCACCCCTCCACTTT. Residues: CASSLVSRGLSPLHF.

As for this clonotype: One end of the junction fails to match germline, which may point to a read error. V usage is TRBV11-2 and J usage is TRBJ2-1; no clear D gene. This CDR3 region has 15 residues. Germline V gene data show CDR1 as SGHAT and CDR2 as FQNNGV. Here the CDR3 reads CVSSLRISLYNEQFF. The CDR3 DNA follows: TGTGTCAGCAGCTTAAGGATAAGTCTTTACAATGAGCAGTTCTTC.

On this clonotype itself: Its ends do not fully match the called genes, so a read error is possible. The V and J genes are TRBV12-3 or TRBV12-4 and TRBJ2-2; TRBD2 aligns across 8 bases. This CDR3 comprises 14 residues. CDR3 in amino acids: CVSSLRTSNGELFF. The CDR3 bases are TGTGTCAGCAGTTTAAGGACTAGCAACGGGGAGCTTTTTTTT.

V and J are TRBV12-3 or TRBV12-4 and TRBJ2-5; 7 bases align to TRBD1. Germline trimming cut 9 bases from V and 3 bases from J; bases unmatched to any gene: 7. The CDR3 has 13 residues. This chain's CDR3 is CASFDRAEETQYF. The CDR3 bases are TGTGCCAGTTTTGACAGGGCAGAAGAGACCCAGTACTTC.

The V gene is TRBV4-1, the J gene TRBJ2-6; weak D call: TRBD1 (6 bases). Germline V gives CDR1 MGHRA, CDR2 YSYEKL. The CDR3 extends over 16 amino acids. V lost 8 bases and J 1 base, leaving 15 bases between the germline ends. CDR3 region: CASGPLQGSGANVLTF. CDR3 nucleotide sequence: TGCGCCAGCGGCCCGTTACAGGGTTCTGGGGCCAACGTCCTGACTTTC.

Of note for this clonotype: A much larger clone sits a single nucleotide away, making a read error possible. The CDR3 reads CANSEAEGPNTEAFF. In DNA, the CDR3 is TGTGCCAACAGTGAAGCGGAGGGACCGAACACTGAAGCTTTCTTT. The rearrangement links TRBV6-1 to TRBJ1-1, with a possible D match to TRBD1 (5 bases). In germline, CDR1 is MNHNS, CDR2 SASEGT. The CDR3 runs 15 residues.

This clonotype was counted a few times. The chain has TRBV28 and TRBJ2-7; maybe TRBD1 (6 bases). The CDR3 is 14 residues long. Germline V gene lookup returns CDR1 MDHEN and CDR2 SYDVKM. The ends were cut back, 3 bases at V and 4 bases at J, with 13 bases in the middle. The CDR3 protein is CASSFTGLTYEQYF. In DNA form, the CDR3 reads TGTGCCAGCAGTTTTACAGGGCTTACTTACGAGCAGTACTTC.

This clonotype has at least ten counts. The rearrangement links TRBV6-5 to TRBJ2-7; maybe TRBD1 (5 bases). The CDR3 length is 13 residues. Trimming shortened V by 2 bases and J by 3 bases, and 8 bases separated the two germline ends. Germline CDR1 is MNHEY and CDR2 is SVGAGI. The CDR3 sequence is CASSYPDSYEQYF. The CDR3 DNA is TGTGCCAGCAGTTACCCAGACAGCTACGAGCAGTACTTC.

As regards this clonotype: Being one base from a much bigger clone, this may be a read error. V is TRBV11-3 and J is TRBJ2-3; D gene unclear. CDR1 SGHNT and CDR2 YENEEA come from the germline V gene. This CDR3 is built from 14 residues. Trimming shortened V by 5 bases and J by 4 bases, and 13 bases separated the two germline ends. The CDR3 loop is CASSPPYGPDTQYF. The CDR3 DNA sequence: TGTGCCAGCAGCCCCCCCTACGGGCCAGATACGCAGTATTTT.

J is TRBJ1-6 and V is TRBV20-1; 9 bases are shared with TRBD1. The CDR3 consists of 16 residues. Germline CDR1 is DFQATT and CDR2 is SNEGSKA (reference sequence). Trimming cost V 0 bases and J 7 bases; bases outside gene matches: 7. CDR3: CSARDPGTGRNSPLHF. CDR3 coding DNA: TGCAGTGCTAGAGATCCCGGGACAGGGAGGAATTCACCCCTCCACTTT.

Remarks on this clonotype: A read error is likely, as this CDR3 ends without the conserved phenylalanine or tryptophan. This chain links TRBV4-2 with TRBJ2-2; no firm D call. The CDR3 loop spans 14 amino acids. V lost 3 bases and J lost 6, with 11 bases in between. Germline V gene sequence: CDR1 LGHNA, CDR2 YNFKEQ. The CDR3 DNA follows: TGTGCCAGCAGCCAGGTAGCTCTCCCCGGGGAGCTGTTTTAC. Its protein product is CASSQVALPGELFY.